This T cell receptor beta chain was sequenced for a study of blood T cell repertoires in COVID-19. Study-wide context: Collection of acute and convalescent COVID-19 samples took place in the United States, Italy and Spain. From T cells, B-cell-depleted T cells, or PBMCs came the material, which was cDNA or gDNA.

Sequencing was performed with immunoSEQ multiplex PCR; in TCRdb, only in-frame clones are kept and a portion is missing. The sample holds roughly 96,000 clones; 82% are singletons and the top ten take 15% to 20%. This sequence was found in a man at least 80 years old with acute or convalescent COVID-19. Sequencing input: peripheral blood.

This CDR3 is CASSQDRGNSGNTIYF. CDR3 DNA: TGCGCCAGCAGCCAAGACCGGGGAAACTCTGGAAACACCATATATTTT. This chain uses TRBV4-3 with TRBJ1-3; D is unclear. The CDR3 length is 16 residues. Deletions cut 0 bases from V and 0 bases from J, with 9 bases between. Germline V CDR1 and CDR2: LGHNA, YSLEER.